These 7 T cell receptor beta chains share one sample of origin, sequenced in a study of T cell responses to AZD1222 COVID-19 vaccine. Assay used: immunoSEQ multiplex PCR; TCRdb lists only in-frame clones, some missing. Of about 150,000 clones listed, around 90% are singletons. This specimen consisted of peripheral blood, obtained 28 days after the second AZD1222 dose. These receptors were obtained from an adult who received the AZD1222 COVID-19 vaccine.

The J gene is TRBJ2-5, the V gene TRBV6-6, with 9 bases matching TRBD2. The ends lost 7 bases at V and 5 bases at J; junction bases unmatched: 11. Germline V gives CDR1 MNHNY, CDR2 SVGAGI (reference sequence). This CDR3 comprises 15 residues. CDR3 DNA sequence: TGTGCCAGCACCAAAGCGACTAGCGGCTTCGAGACCCAGTACTTC. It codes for CASTKATSGFETQYF.

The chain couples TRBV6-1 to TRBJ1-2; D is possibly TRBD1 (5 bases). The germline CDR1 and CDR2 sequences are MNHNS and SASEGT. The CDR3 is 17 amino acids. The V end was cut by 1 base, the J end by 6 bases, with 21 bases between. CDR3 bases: TGTGCCAGCAGTGAAGGCCTCACAGGTGCAGTGGGAAATGGCTACACCTTC. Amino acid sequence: CASSEGLTGAVGNGYTF.

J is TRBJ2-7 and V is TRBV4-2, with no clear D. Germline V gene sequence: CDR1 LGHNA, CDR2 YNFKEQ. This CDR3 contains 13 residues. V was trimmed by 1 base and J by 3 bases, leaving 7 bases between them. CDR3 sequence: CASSQAGNYEQYF. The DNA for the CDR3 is TGTGCCAGCAGCCAAGCGGGTAACTACGAGCAGTACTTC.

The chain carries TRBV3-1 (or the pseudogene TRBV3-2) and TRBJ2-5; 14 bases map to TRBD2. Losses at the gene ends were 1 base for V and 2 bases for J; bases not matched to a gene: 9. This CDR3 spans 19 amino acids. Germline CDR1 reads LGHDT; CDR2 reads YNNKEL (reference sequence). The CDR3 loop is CASSQGGGLAGVWQETQYF. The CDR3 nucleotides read TGTGCCAGCAGCCAAGGGGGGGGACTAGCGGGAGTGTGGCAAGAGACCCAGTACTTC.

The CDR3 is CASSFPGSDQPQHF. The CDR3, as DNA: TGTGCCAGCAGCTTCCCGGGATCGGATCAGCCCCAGCATTTT. The chain couples TRBV4-2 to TRBJ1-5; no clear D. Deletions cut 5 bases from V and 5 bases from J, with 13 bases between. There are 14 residues in the CDR3. CDR1 and CDR2 from the germline V gene are LGHNA and YNFKEQ.

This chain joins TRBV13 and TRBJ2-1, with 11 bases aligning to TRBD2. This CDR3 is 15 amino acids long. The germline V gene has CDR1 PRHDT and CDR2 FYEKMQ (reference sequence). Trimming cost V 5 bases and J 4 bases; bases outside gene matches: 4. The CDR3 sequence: CASSIVAGGYNEQFF. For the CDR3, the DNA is TGTGCCAGCAGCATTGTAGCGGGAGGGTACAATGAGCAGTTCTTC.

DNA for the CDR3: TGTGCCAGCAGTTTGGATTTAGGTCAGCCCCAGCATTTT. Residues: CASSLDLGQPQHF. The chain recombines TRBV12-3 or TRBV12-4 with TRBJ1-5; unclear D gene. Trimming pared 3 bases from V and 6 bases from J, leaving 9 bases between. CDR3 length: 13 amino acids.